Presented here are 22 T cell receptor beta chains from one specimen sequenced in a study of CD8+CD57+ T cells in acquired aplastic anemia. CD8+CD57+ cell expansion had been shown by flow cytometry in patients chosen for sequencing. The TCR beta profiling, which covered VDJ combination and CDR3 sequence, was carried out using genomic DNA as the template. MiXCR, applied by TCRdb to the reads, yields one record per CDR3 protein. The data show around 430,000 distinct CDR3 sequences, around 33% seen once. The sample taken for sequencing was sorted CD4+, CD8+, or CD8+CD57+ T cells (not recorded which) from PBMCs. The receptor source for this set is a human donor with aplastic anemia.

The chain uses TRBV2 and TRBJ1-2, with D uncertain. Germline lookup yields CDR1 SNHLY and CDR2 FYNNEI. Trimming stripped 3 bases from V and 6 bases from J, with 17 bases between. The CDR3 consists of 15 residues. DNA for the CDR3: TGTGCCAGCAGTGATGTATCCCGACTGTACAATGGCTACACCTTC. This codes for CASSDVSRLYNGYTF.

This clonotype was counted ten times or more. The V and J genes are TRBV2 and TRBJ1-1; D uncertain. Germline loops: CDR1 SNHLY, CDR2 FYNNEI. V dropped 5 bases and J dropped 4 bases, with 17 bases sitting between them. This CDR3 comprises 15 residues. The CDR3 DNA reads TGTGCCAGCAGTCACCCCGACGAGGGCATCACTGAAGCTTTCTTT. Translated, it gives CASSHPDEGITEAFF.

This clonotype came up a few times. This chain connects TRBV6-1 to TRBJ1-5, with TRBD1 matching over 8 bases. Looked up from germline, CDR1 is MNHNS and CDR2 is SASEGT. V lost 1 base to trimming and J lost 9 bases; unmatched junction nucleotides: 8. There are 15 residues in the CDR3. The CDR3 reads CASSEGQGRSLPQHF. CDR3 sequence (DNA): TGTGCCAGCAGTGAAGGACAGGGGCGAAGTCTGCCCCAGCATTTT.

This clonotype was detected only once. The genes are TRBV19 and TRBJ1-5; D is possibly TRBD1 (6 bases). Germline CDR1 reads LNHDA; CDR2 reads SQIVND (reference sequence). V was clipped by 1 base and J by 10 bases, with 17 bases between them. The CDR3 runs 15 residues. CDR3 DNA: TGTGCCAGTAGTATAGCTGGACAGCCTACAAAACCCCAGCATTTT. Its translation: CASSIAGQPTKPQHF.

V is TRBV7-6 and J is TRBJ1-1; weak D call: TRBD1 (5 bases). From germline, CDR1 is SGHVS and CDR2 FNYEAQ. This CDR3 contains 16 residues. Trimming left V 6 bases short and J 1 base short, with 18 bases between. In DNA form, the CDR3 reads TGTGCCAGCAGTCCACGTCGGACACAGCCGAACACTGAAGCTTTCTTT. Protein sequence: CASSPRRTQPNTEAFF.

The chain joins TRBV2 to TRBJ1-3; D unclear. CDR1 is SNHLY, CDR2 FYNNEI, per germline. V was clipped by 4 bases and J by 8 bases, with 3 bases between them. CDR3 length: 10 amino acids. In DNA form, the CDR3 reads TGTGCCAGCAGTGGGGACACCATATATTTT. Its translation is CASSGDTIYF.

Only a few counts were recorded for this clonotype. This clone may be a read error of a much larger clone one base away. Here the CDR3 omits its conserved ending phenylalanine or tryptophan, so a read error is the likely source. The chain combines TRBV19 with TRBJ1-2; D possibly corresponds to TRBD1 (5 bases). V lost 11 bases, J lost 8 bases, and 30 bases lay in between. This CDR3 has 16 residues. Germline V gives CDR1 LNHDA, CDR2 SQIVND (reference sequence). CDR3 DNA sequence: TGTGCCGCAAACTGGGGCCACGGGATGGCTGAGGGCGGCTACACCTCC. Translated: CAANWGHGMAEGGYTS.

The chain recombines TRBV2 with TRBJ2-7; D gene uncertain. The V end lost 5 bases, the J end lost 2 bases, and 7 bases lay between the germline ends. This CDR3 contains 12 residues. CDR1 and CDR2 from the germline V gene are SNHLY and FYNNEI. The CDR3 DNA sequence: TGTGCCAGCAGTCAACAGCCCTACGAGCAGTACTTC. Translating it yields CASSQQPYEQYF.

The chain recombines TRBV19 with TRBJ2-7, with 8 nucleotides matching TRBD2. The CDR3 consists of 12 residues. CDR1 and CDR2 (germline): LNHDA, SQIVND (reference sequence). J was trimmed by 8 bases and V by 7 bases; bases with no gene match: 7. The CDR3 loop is CASIGLAGKQYF. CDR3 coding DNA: TGTGCCAGTATCGGACTAGCAGGGAAGCAGTACTTC.

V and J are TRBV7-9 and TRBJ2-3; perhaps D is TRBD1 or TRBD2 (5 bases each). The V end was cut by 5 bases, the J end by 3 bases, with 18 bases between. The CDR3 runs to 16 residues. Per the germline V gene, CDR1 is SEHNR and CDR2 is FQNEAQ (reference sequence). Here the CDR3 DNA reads TGTGCCAGCAGCCCAACGCCAGGGAGAGATACAGATACGCAGTATTTT. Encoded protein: CASSPTPGRDTDTQYF.

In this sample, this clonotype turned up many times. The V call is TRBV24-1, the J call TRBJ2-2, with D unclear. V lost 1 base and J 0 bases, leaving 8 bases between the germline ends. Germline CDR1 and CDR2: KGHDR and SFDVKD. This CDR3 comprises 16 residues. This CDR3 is CATSDFVRTNTGELFF. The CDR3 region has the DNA TGTGCCACCAGTGATTTTGTCAGGACGAACACCGGGGAGCTGTTTTTT.

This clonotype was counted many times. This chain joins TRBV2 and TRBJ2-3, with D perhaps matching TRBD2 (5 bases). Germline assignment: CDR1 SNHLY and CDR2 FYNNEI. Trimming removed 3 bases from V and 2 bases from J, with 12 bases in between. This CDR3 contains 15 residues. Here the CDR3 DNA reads TGTGCCAGCAGTGATCTGAGGCGGGTCACAGATACGCAGTATTTT. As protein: CASSDLRRVTDTQYF.

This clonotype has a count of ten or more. CDR3 loop: CATSDVGLAGKKDEQYF. CDR3 nucleotide sequence: TGTGCCACCAGTGATGTCGGACTAGCGGGAAAGAAAGACGAGCAGTACTTC. The chain employs TRBV24-1 and TRBJ2-7; 12 bases match TRBD2. Germline CDR1 KGHDR, CDR2 SFDVKD. The CDR3 has 17 amino acids. Losses at the gene ends were 3 bases for V and 5 bases for J; bases not matched to a gene: 10.

CDR3 loop: CATSRGTGGDEQYF. The CDR3 coding sequence is TGTGCCACCAGCAGAGGGACAGGGGGCGACGAGCAGTACTTC. The chain recombines TRBV15 with TRBJ2-7; TRBD1 matches 11 bases. The length of the CDR3 is 14 residues. The germline CDR1 and CDR2 sequences are LNHNV and YYDKDF (reference sequence). Trimming removed 1 base from V and 5 bases from J; junction bases left unmatched: 1.

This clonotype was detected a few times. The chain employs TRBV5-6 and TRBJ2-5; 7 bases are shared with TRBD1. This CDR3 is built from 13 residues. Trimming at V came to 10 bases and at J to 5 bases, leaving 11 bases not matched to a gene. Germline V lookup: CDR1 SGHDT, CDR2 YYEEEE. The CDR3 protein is CAWRQGLGETQYF. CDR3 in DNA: TGTGCCTGGAGACAGGGTTTAGGGGAGACCCAGTACTTC.

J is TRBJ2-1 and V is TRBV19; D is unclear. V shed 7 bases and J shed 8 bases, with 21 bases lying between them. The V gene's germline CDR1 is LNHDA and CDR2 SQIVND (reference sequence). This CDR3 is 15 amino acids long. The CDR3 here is CASKLLWAGDYEQFF. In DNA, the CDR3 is TGTGCCAGTAAACTTCTGTGGGCAGGTGACTATGAGCAGTTCTTC.

In DNA form, the CDR3 reads TGCAGTGCTCAAAGACAGGGGTCAACTAATGAAAAACTGTTTTTT. Translation: CSAQRQGSTNEKLFF. The chain employs TRBV20-1 and TRBJ1-4, with 8 bases aligning to TRBD1. Germline CDR1 DFQATT, CDR2 SNEGSKA (reference sequence). Trimming at V came to 5 bases and at J to 0 bases, leaving 5 bases not matched to a gene. The CDR3 has 15 residues.

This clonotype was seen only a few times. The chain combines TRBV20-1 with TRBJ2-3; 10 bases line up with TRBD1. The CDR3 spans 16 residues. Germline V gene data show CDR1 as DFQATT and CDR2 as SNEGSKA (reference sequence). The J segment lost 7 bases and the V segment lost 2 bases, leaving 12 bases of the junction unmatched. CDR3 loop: CSARTYGTGVENTQYF. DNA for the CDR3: TGCAGTGCTAGAACGTATGGGACAGGGGTAGAAAATACGCAGTATTTT.

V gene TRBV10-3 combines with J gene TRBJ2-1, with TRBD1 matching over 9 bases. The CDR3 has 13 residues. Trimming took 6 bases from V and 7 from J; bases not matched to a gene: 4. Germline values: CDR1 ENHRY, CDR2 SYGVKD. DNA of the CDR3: TGTGCCATCAGGGGGACAGGGTGGAATGAGCAGTTCTTC. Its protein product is CAIRGTGWNEQFF.

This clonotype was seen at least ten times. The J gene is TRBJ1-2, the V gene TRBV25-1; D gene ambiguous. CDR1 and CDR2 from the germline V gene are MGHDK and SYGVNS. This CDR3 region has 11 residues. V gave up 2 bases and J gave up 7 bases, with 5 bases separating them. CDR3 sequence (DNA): TGTGCCAGCAGTGAAATCGGTGGCTACACCTTC. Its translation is CASSEIGGYTF.

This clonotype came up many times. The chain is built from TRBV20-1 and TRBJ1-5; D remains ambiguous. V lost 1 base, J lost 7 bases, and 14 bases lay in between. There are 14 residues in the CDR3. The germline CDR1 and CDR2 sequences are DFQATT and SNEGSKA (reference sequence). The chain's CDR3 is CSARGADPQQPQHF. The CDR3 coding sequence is TGCAGTGCTAGAGGTGCAGACCCCCAGCAGCCCCAGCATTTT.

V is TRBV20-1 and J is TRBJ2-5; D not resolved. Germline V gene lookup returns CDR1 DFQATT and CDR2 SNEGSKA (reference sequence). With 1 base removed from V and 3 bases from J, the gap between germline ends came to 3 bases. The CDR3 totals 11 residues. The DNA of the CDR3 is TGCAGTGCTAGAGCCGAAGAGACCCAGTACTTC. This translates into CSARAEETQYF.